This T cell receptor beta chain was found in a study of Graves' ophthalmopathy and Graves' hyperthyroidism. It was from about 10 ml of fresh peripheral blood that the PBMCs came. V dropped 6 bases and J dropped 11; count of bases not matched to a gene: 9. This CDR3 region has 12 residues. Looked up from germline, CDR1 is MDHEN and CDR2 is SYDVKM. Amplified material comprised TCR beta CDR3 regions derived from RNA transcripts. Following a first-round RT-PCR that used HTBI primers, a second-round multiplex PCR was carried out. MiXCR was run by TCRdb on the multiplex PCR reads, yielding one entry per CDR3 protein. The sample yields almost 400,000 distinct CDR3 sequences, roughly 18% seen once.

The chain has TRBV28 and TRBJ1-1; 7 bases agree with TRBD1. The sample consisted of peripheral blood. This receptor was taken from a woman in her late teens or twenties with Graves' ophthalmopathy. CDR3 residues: CASRRGRGGAFF. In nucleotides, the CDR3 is TGTGCCAGCAGGAGGGGGCGCGGGGGGGCTTTCTTT.